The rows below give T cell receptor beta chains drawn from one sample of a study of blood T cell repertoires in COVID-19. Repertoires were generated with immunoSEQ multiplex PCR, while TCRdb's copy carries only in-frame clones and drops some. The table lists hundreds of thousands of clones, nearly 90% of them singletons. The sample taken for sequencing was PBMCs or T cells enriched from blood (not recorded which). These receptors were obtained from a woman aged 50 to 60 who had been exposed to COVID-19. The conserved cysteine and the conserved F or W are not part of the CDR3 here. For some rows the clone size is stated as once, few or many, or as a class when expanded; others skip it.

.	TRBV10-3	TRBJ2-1	AISASGPRDEQF
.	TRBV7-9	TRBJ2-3	ASSLLAGGFTDTQY
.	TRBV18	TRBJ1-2	ASSRDSYGYT
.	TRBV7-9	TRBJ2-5	ASSWGGRQETQY
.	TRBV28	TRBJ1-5	ASSDGQGAAWSNQPQH
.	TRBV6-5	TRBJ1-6	ASSSTDRGNSPLH
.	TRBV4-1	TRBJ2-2	ASSSAGAGGFGGELF
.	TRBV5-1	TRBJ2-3	ASSLRTSGGADTQY
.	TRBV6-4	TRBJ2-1	ASWGDAYNEQF
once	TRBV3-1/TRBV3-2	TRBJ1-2	ASSQGDSGYT
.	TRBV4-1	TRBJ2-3	ASSQVSAGGKDTQY
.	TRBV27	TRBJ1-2	ASSLDRVSGYT
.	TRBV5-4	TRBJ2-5	ASSLSPASQETQY
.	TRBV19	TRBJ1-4	ASSIQTTNEKLF
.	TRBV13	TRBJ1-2	ASSFRDRDNGYT
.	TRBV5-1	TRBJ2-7	ASSPYDSSGGVYEQY
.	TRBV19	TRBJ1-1	ASKDSPTEAF
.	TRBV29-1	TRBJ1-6	SVRGTGGNSPLH
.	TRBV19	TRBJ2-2	ASSNSGDTGELF
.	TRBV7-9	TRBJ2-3	ASSPIIQTSGAGVDTQY
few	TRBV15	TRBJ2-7	ATSRDRTAYEQY
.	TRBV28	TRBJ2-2	ASRERGQGAQGGELF
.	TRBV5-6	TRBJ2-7	ASTETGSRPYEQY
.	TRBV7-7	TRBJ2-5	ASSLGTSGVQETQY
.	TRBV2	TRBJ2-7	ASRPGQTYEQY
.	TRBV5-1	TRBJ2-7	ASNTGAAGTSGYEQY
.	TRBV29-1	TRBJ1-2	SVEDSNYGYT